The 21 T cell receptor beta chains below come from one sample, sequenced in a study of human T cells and chemical hapten exposure. TCRdb re-called the RACE reads with MiXCR, one entry per CDR3 protein. There are about 40,000 distinct CDR3 sequences in the sample; about 10% occur only once, and less than 6.5% lies in the top ten. Time point of the sample: pre-sensitization, week 0. Treatment meaning: therapeutic diphenylcyclopropenone sensitization with weekly scalp DPC. This specimen consisted of whole blood, obtained in connection with sensitization to the hapten diphenylcyclopropenone (DPC). These receptors all stem from a man between 25 and 39 years old with alopecia areata. Some clones in this sample may be carry-over from other donors' samples.

This clonotype was detected many times. The chain combines TRBV29-1 with TRBJ1-2; D is uncertain. Germline V gene lookup returns CDR1 SQVTM and CDR2 ANQGSEA. V gave up 4 bases and J gave up 0 bases, with 9 bases separating them. The CDR3 runs 13 residues. Written as DNA, the CDR3 is TGCAGCGTTGTTCAGACATCTAACTATGGCTACACCTTC. This codes for CSVVQTSNYGYTF.

V usage is TRBV10-3 and J usage is TRBJ2-1; D is unresolved. CDR3 length: 14 amino acids. Trimming cost V 2 bases and J 4 bases, with 9 bases left between them. The V gene's germline CDR1 is ENHRY and CDR2 SYGVKD. The CDR3 DNA follows: TGTGCCATCAGTGAGAGGTCGATTTACAATGAGCAGTTCTTC. Its protein is CAISERSIYNEQFF.

A few counts support this clonotype. CDR3 loop: CATSINPMDTQYF. The CDR3 nucleotides are TGTGCCACCAGCATCAACCCTATGGATACGCAGTATTTT. The gene calls are TRBV15 and TRBJ2-3; D uncertain. This CDR3 region has 13 residues. CDR1 and CDR2 from the germline V gene are LNHNV and YYDKDF (reference sequence). Trimming stripped 4 bases from V and 6 bases from J, with 11 bases between.

This rearrangement joins TRBV7-9 to TRBJ2-2, with D possibly TRBD2 on 5 matching bases. CDR1 and CDR2 from the germline V gene are SEHNR and FQNEAQ (reference sequence). V gave up 8 bases and J gave up 1 base, with 11 bases separating them. The CDR3 is 14 amino acids. CDR3 protein: CASGGRLNTGELFF. DNA of the CDR3: TGTGCCAGCGGAGGACGGTTGAACACCGGGGAGCTGTTTTTT.

In its sample, this clonotype was seen many times. V usage is TRBV12-3 or TRBV12-4 and J usage is TRBJ2-3; D is ambiguous. This CDR3 region has 11 residues. Trimming stripped 3 bases from V and 6 bases from J, with 4 bases between. The DNA of the CDR3 is TGTGCCAGCAGTTTCGGCGATACGCAGTATTTT. It translates to CASSFGDTQYF.

This clonotype was observed many times. The chain is built from TRBV2 and TRBJ1-6; 7 bases match TRBD1. The J segment lost 5 bases and the V segment lost 7 bases, leaving 2 bases of the junction unmatched. The CDR3 runs 13 residues. CDR1 and CDR2 from the germline V gene are SNHLY and FYNNEI. The CDR3 DNA is TGTGCCAGCAACAGGGGAAATAATTCACCCCTCCACTTT. Translating it yields CASNRGNNSPLHF.

The V call is TRBV6-2 or TRBV6-3, the J call TRBJ2-1; unclear D gene. Germline V lookup: CDR1 MNHEY, CDR2 SVGEGT. CDR3 size: 15 residues. Trimming stripped 2 bases from V and 6 bases from J, with 14 bases between. CDR3 sequence (DNA): TGTGCCAGCAGTTACCTTTTCCAAGTTGGCAATGAGCAGTTCTTC. Its translation: CASSYLFQVGNEQFF.

This chain connects TRBV29-1 to TRBJ2-3; no clear D. This CDR3 has 14 residues. Trimming shortened V by 5 bases and J by 4 bases, and 16 bases separated the two germline ends. Germline loops: CDR1 SQVTM, CDR2 ANQGSEA. The CDR3, as DNA: TGCAGCGTTTCCTTCGGGCCAAGCTCAGATACGCAGTATTTT. Amino acid sequence: CSVSFGPSSDTQYF.

The rearrangement joins TRBV5-4 to TRBJ2-2, with TRBD2 matching 9 bases. The CDR3 spans 15 residues. The ends lost 4 bases at V and 4 bases at J; junction bases unmatched: 5. Looked up from germline, CDR1 is SGHNT and CDR2 is YYREEE (reference sequence). CDR3 sequence (DNA): TGTGCCAGCAGCCAAAGCGGGAGGAGCACCGGGGAGCTGTTTTTT. Protein product: CASSQSGRSTGELFF. The whole variable domain, filled in from reference TRBV5-4 and TRBJ2-2, reads ETGVTQSPTHLIKTRGQQVTLRCSSQSGHNTVSWYQQALGQGPQFIFQYYREEENGRGNFPPRFSGLQFPNYSSELNVNALELDDSALYLCASSQSGRSTGELFFGEGSRLTVL.

This clonotype was counted between two and nine times. This chain links TRBV20-1 with TRBJ1-1; maybe TRBD1 (6 bases). V was pared by 0 bases and J by 2 bases, with 10 bases between. CDR3 length: 14 residues. Germline V lookup: CDR1 DFQATT, CDR2 SNEGSKA (reference sequence). CDR3 nucleotide sequence: TGCAGTGCTAGAGATTGGGGGGCAAACACTGAAGCTTTCTTT. It translates to CSARDWGANTEAFF.

This clonotype occurred many times. The CDR3 nucleotides are TGTGCCAGCAGTCCCCAGTGGGGGGGTGTGATAGATACGCAGTATTTT. It specifies CASSPQWGGVIDTQYF. This sequence joins TRBV6-1 and TRBJ2-3; 7 bases are shared with TRBD2. V lost 5 bases to trimming and J lost 5 bases; unmatched junction nucleotides: 13. Per the germline V gene, CDR1 is MNHNS and CDR2 is SASEGT. The CDR3 covers 16 residues.

V and J are TRBV5-5 and TRBJ2-1; tentatively, D is TRBD2 (5 bases). This CDR3 has 16 residues. Germline loops: CDR1 SGHKS, CDR2 YYEKEE (reference sequence). V was trimmed by 2 bases and J by 6 bases, leaving 18 bases between them. The CDR3 is CASSFFALAWSNEQFF. The CDR3 DNA reads TGTGCCAGCAGCTTTTTCGCGCTAGCTTGGAGCAATGAGCAGTTCTTC.

In its sample, this clonotype was seen a few times. The J gene is TRBJ1-2, the V gene TRBV28, with 8 nucleotides matching TRBD1. The germline CDR1 and CDR2 sequences are MDHEN and SYDVKM. With V trimmed by 6 bases and J by 6 bases, 12 bases remained unmatched. The CDR3 runs 15 residues. The CDR3 sequence is CASSLRGRGFHGYTF. For the CDR3, the DNA is TGTGCCAGCAGCCTCAGGGGGCGCGGTTTTCATGGCTACACCTTC.

The rearrangement links TRBV28 to TRBJ2-7; D is ambiguous. Trimming took off 5 bases at V and 6 bases at J, with 17 bases between the two ends. The CDR3 is 14 amino acids. Germline lookup yields CDR1 MDHEN and CDR2 SYDVKM. CDR3 DNA sequence: TGTGCCAGCAGTGGATACGTGGGTTTAGTCGAGCAGTACGTC. This codes for CASSGYVGLVEQYV.

This chain connects TRBV18 to TRBJ1-3, with a weak D call TRBD1 (5 bases). The CDR3 covers 17 residues. Between the trimmed V and J ends, which lost 3 bases and 0 bases, there was a span of 15 bases. Looked up from germline, CDR1 is KGHSH and CDR2 is LQKENI. The CDR3 DNA reads TGTGCCAGCTCACCTCTCATCGGGGGAGCCTCTGGAAACACCATATATTTT. It translates to CASSPLIGGASGNTIYF.

This clonotype has only one observation. The V and J genes are TRBV7-9 and TRBJ2-7; D not certain. The CDR3 extends over 15 amino acids. V gave up 5 bases and J gave up 3 bases, with 17 bases separating them. Germline assignment: CDR1 SEHNR and CDR2 FQNEAQ (reference sequence). The CDR3 sequence is CASSTQTGLGYEQYF. The CDR3 DNA sequence: TGTGCCAGCAGCACTCAGACGGGCCTTGGCTACGAGCAGTACTTC.

The chain has TRBV12-3 or TRBV12-4 and TRBJ2-7; D is perhaps TRBD1 or TRBD2 (7 bases each). Trimming removed 7 bases from V and 7 bases from J, with 14 bases in between. This CDR3 is built from 12 residues. The CDR3 DNA follows: TGTGCCAGCACTACCAGGGGGGGAGAGCAGTACTTC. Amino acid sequence: CASTTRGGEQYF.

The chain recombines TRBV12-3 or TRBV12-4 with TRBJ2-4; a possible D gene is TRBD1 (6 bases). This CDR3 region has 14 residues. V lost 5 bases, J lost 4 bases, and 12 bases lay in between. This CDR3 is CASSIQGPKNIQYF. Here the CDR3 DNA reads TGTGCCAGCAGTATCCAGGGGCCTAAAAACATTCAGTACTTC.

The chain joins TRBV7-3 to TRBJ1-1; D is unresolved. The CDR3 is 11 residues long. V shed 5 bases and J shed 11 bases, with 12 bases lying between them. Germline V gene sequence: CDR1 SGHTA, CDR2 FQGTGA. The chain's CDR3 is CASSPDVRAFF. The CDR3 coding sequence is TGTGCCAGCAGCCCGGACGTGAGGGCTTTCTTT. Using reference TRBV7-3 and TRBJ1-1 for the parts outside the CDR3, the full variable domain is GAGVSQTPSNKVTEKGKYVELRCDPISGHTALYWYRQSLGQGPEFLIYFQGTGAADDSGLPNDRFFAVRPEGSVSTLKIQRTERGDSAVYLCASSPDVRAFFGQGTRLTVV.

In this sample, this clonotype turned up a few times. The genes are TRBV20-1 and TRBJ1-1; 8 bases line up with TRBD1. Germline CDR1 DFQATT, CDR2 SNEGSKA (reference sequence). The CDR3 sequence is 12 residues long. V lost 8 bases and J lost 7; bases outside the gene matches: 9. The chain's CDR3 is CSTPRQGSEAFF. As DNA, the CDR3 is TGCAGTACTCCACGACAGGGGAGTGAAGCTTTCTTT.

This clonotype has more than one count but fewer than ten. This chain joins TRBV12-3 or TRBV12-4 and TRBJ1-2; D not resolved. The V end was cut by 6 bases, the J end by 3 bases, with 11 bases between. The length of the CDR3 is 13 residues. The CDR3 DNA sequence: TGTGCCAGCAGACCCAACACCGACTATGGCTACACCTTC. Encoded protein: CASRPNTDYGYTF.